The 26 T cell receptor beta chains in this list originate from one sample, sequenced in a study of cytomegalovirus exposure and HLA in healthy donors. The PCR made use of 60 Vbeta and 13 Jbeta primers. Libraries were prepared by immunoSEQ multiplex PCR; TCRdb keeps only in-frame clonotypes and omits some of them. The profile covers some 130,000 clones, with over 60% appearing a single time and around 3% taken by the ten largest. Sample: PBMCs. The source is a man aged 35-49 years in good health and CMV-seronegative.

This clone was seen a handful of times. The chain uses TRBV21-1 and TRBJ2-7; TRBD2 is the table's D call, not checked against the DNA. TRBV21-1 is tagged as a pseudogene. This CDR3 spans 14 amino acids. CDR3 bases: TGTGCCAGCAGCAACTACGGGGTAACCTGCGAGCAGTACTTC. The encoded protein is CASSNYGVTCEQYF.

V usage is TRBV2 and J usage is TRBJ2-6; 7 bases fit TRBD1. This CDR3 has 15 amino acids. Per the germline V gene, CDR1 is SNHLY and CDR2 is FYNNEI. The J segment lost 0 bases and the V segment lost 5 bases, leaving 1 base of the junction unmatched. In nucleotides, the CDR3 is TGTGCCAGCAGTCGGGACAGCTCTGGGGCCAACGTCCTGACTTTC. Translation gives CASSRDSSGANVLTF.

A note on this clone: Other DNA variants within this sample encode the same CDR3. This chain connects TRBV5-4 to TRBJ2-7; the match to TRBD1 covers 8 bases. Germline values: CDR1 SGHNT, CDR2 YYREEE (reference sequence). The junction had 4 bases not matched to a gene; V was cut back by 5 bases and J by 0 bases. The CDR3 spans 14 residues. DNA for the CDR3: TGTGCCAGCAGAAAACAGGGGGGCTCCTACGAGCAGTACTTC. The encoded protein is CASRKQGGSYEQYF.

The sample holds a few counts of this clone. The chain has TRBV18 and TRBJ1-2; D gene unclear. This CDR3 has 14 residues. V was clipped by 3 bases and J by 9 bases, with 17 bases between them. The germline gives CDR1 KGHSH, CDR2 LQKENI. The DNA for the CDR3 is TGTGCCAGCTCACCCCTGGGTGAGGGCGGGAGCTACACCTTC. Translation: CASSPLGEGGSYTF.

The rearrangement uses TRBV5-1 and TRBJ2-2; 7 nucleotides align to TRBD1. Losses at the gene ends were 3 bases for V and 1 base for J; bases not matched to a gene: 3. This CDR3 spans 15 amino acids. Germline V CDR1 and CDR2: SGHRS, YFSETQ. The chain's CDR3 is CASSWGTENTGELFF. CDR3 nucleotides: TGCGCCAGCAGCTGGGGGACAGAGAACACCGGGGAGCTGTTTTTT.

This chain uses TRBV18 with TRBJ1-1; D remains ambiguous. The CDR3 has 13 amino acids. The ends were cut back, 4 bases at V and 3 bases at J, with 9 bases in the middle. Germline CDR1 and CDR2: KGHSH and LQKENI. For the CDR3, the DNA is TGTGCCAGCTCACGGGAGACTTACACTGAAGCTTTCTTT. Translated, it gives CASSRETYTEAFF. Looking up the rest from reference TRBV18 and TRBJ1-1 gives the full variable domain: NAGVMQNPRHLVRRRGQEARLRCSPMKGHSHVYWYRQLPEEGLKFMVYLQKENIIDESGMPKERFSAEFPKEGPSILRIQQVVRGDSAAYFCASSRETYTEAFFGQGTRLTVV.

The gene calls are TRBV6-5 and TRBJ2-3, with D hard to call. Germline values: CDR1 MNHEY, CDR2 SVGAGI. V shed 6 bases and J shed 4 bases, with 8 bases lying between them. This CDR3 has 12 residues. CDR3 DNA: TGTGCCAGCAGCCCAAATTCAGATACGCAGTATTTT. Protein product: CASSPNSDTQYF.

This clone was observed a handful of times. The CDR3 DNA reads TGTGCCAGCAGTATGGGCGCAGGGCTGGATGGCTACACCTTC. Translation gives CASSMGAGLDGYTF. This chain joins TRBV28 and TRBJ1-2; D is perhaps TRBD1 (5 bases). V was shortened by 5 bases and J by 6 bases, with 16 bases between the two germline ends. From germline, CDR1 is MDHEN and CDR2 SYDVKM. The CDR3 has 14 residues.

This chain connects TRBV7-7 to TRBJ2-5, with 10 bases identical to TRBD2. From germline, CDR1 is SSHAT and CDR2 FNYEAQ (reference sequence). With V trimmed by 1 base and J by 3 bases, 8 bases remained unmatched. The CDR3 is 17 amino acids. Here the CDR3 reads CASSLVGTSGGEETQYF. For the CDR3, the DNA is TGTGCCAGCAGCTTAGTCGGAACAAGCGGGGGGGAAGAGACCCAGTACTTC. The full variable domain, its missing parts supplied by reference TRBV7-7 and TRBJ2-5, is GAGVSQSPRYKVTKRGQDVTLRCDPISSHATLYWYQQALGQGPEFLTYFNYEAQPDKSGLPSDRFSAERPEGSISTLTIQRTEQRDSAMYRCASSLVGTSGGEETQYFGPGTRLLVL.

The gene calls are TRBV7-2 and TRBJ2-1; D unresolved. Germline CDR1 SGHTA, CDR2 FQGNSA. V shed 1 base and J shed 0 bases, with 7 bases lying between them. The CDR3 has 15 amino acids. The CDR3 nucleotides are TGTGCCAGCAGCTTAGAAGACAACTCCTACAATGAGCAGTTCTTC. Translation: CASSLEDNSYNEQFF. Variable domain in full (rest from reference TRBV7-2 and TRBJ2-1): GAGVSQSPSNKVTEKGKDVELRCDPISGHTALYWYRQSLGQGLEFLIYFQGNSAPDKSGLPSDRFSAERTGGSVSTLTIQRTQQEDSAVYLCASSLEDNSYNEQFFGPGTRLTVL.

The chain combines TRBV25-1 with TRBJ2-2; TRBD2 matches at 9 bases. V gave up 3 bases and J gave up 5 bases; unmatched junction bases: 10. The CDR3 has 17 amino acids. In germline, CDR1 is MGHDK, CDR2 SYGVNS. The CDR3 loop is CASSDRVLAGVTGELFF. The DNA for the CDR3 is TGTGCCAGCAGTGATCGTGTATTAGCGGGAGTTACCGGGGAGCTGTTTTTT. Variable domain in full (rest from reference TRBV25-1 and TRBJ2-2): EADIYQTPRYLVIGTGKKITLECSQTMGHDKMYWYQQDPGMELHLIHYSYGVNSTEKGDLSSESTVSRIRTEHFPLTLESARPSHTSQYLCASSDRVLAGVTGELFFGEGSRLTVL.

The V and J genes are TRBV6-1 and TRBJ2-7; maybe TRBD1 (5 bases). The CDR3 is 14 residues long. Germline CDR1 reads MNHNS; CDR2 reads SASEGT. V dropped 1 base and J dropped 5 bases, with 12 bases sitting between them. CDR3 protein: CASSEGAGSDEQYF. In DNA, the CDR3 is TGTGCCAGCAGTGAAGGGGCAGGGTCAGACGAGCAGTACTTC.

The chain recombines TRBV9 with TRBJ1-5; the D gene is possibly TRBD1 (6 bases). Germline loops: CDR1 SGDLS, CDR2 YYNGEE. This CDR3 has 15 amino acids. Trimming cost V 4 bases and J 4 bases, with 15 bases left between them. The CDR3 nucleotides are TGTGCCAGCAGCCCTCGGGGGGCGGGAAATCAGCCCCAGCATTTT. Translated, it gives CASSPRGAGNQPQHF.

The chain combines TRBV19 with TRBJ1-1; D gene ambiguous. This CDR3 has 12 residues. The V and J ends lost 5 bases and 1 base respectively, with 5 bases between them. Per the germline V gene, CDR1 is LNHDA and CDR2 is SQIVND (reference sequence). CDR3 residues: CASSRGNTEAFF. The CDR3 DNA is TGTGCCAGTAGTCGAGGGAACACTGAAGCTTTCTTT.

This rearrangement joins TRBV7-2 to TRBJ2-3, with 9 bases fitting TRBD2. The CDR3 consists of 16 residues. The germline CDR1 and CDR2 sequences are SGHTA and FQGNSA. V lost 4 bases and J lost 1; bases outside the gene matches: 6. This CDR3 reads CASSSAGGQGTDTQYF. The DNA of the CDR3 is TGTGCCAGCAGCTCTGCGGGGGGGCAGGGCACAGATACGCAGTATTTT. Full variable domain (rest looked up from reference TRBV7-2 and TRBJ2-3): GAGVSQSPSNKVTEKGKDVELRCDPISGHTALYWYRQSLGQGLEFLIYFQGNSAPDKSGLPSDRFSAERTGGSVSTLTIQRTQQEDSAVYLCASSSAGGQGTDTQYFGPGTRLTVL.

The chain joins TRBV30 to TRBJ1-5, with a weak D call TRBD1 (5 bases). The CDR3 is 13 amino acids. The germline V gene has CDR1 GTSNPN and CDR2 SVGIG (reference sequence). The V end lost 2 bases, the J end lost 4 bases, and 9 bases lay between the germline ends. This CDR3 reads CAWSMDNNQPQHF. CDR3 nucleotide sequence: TGTGCCTGGAGTATGGACAATAATCAGCCCCAGCATTTT. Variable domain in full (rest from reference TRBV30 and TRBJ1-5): SQTIHQWPATLVQPVGSPLSLECTVEGTSNPNLYWYRQAAGRGLQLLFYSVGIGQISSEVPQNLSASRPQDRQFILSSKKLLLSDSGFYLCAWSMDNNQPQHFGDGTRLSIL.

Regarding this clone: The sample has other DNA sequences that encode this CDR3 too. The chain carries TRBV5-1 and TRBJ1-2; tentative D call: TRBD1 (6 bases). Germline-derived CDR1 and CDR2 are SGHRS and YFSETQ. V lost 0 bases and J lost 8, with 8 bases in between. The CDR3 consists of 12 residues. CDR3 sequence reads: CASSLDRDGYTF. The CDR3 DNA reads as TGCGCCAGCAGCTTGGACAGGGACGGCTACACCTTC.

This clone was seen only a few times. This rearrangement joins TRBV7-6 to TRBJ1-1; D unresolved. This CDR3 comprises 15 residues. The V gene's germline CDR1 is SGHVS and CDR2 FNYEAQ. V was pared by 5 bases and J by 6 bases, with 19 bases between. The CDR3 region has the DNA TGTGCCAGCAGCCAACCGCGGGCCGCAGACGCTGAAGCTTTCTTT. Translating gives CASSQPRAADAEAFF.

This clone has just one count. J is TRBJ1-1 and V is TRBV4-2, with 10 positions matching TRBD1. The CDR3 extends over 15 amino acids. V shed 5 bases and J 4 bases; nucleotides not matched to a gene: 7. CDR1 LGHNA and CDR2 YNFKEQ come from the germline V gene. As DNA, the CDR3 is TGTGCCAGCAGCTACCGGACAGGGGGAGGCACTGAAGCTTTCTTT. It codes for CASSYRTGGGTEAFF.

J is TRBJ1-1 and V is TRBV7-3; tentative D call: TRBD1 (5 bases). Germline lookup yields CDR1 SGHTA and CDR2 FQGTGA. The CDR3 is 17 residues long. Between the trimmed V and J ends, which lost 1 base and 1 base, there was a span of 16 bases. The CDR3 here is CASSLNDRQSKNTEAFF. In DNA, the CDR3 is TGTGCCAGCAGCTTAAACGACCGACAGTCGAAGAACACTGAAGCTTTCTTT.

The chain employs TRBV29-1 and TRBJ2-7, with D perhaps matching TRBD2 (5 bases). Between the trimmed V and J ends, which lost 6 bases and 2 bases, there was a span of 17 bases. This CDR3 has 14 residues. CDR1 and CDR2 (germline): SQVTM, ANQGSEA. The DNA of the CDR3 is TGCAGCGTGCCTGGACTTGCAAACCCCTACGAGCAGTACTTC. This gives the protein CSVPGLANPYEQYF.

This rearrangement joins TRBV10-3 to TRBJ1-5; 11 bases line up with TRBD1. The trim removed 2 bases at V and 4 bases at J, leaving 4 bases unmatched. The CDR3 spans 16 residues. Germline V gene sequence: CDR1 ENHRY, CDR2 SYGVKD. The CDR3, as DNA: TGTGCCATCAGTGAGAGGACAGGGGGCGCGAATCAGCCCCAGCATTTT. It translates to CAISERTGGANQPQHF.

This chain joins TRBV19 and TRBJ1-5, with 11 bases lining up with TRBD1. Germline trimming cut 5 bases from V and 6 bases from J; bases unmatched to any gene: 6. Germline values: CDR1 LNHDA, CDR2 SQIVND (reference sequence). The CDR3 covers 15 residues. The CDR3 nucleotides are TGTGCCAGTAGTGCCCAGGGACAGGGGGGTCAGCCCCAGCATTTT. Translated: CASSAQGQGGQPQHF.

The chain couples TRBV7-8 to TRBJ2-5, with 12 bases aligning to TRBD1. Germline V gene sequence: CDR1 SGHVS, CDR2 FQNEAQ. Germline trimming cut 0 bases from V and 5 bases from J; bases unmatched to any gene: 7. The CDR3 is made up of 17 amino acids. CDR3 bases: TGTGCCAGCAGCTTAGCAGGGGGACAGGGGGCTCAGGAGACCCAGTACTTC. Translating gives CASSLAGGQGAQETQYF.

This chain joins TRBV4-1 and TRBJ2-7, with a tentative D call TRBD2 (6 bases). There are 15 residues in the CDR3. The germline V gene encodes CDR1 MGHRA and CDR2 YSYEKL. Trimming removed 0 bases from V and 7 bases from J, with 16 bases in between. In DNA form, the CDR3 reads TGCGCCAGCAGCCAAGAGGGCCCGGGGGATTTGGAGCAGTACTTC. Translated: CASSQEGPGDLEQYF.

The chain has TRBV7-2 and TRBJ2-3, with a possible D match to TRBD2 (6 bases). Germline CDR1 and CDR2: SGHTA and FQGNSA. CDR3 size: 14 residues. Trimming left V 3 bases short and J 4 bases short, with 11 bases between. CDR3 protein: CASSFDGGSDTQYF. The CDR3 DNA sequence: TGTGCCAGCAGCTTTGACGGGGGTTCAGATACGCAGTATTTT.